Sequencing of this TCR beta chain was carried out in a study of Ad26.COV2.S vaccination and SARS-CoV-2 variants. Study as a whole: Once or twice, 56 days apart, Ad26.COV2.S was delivered intramuscularly.

Findings and caveats of the study: For non-spike TCRs, breadth in vaccine recipients resembled that in placebo recipients.

For this clone: The target antigen is unknown.

Germline V gene data show CDR1 as SGHVS and CDR2 as FNYEAQ. The CDR3 runs to 16 residues. Trimming shortened V by 2 bases and J by 0 bases, and 12 bases separated the two germline ends. Regarding treatment: some 20 received Ad26.COV2.S at low or high dose, single or two shots; about 5 received placebo; per-sample allocation not given. Vaccine and placebo recipients were sampled on day 63 after the first injection. A Boston adult aged 18-55 years was the donor. Clones were read by immunoSEQ multiplex PCR, and TCRdb kept only the in-frame ones, dropping some. The sample records about 680,000 clones, around 90% being singletons.

Sequenced here: peripheral blood, sampled in a trial of Ad26.COV2.S vaccine versus placebo. The rearrangement joins TRBV7-6 to TRBJ2-3; no clear D. The TCR sequence derives from a person between 18 and 60 years old who received the Ad26.COV2.S COVID-19 vaccine or a placebo. The CDR3 loop reads CASSLPPGRSTDTQYF. The CDR3, as DNA: TGTGCCAGCAGCTTACCTCCAGGACGCAGCACAGATACGCAGTATTTT.